The source of this T cell receptor beta chain is a study of blood T cell repertoires in COVID-19. The assay was immunoSEQ multiplex PCR, and TCRdb's table has in-frame clones only and misses some. This sample has about 120,000 clones; about nine tenths occur once, and the top ten carry 10%. CDR1 and CDR2 (germline): SGHRS, YFSETQ. V lost 2 bases and J lost 3, with 9 bases in between. This CDR3 is built from 15 residues. V usage is TRBV5-1 and J usage is TRBJ1-6; maybe TRBD1 (6 bases). This TCR came from a middle-aged man with acute or convalescent COVID-19. What was sequenced was peripheral blood. This CDR3 reads CASSLGQIYNSPLHF. The CDR3 nucleotides read TGCGCCAGCAGCTTAGGACAGATCTATAATTCACCCCTCCACTTT.